This TCR beta chain was found in a study of shared clonotypes between healthy human individuals. Study-level results: Only blood was sampled, and tissue TCR repertoires likely differ from blood ones.

CDR3 length: 14 amino acids. V was trimmed by 0 bases and J by 3 bases, leaving 8 bases between them. CDR1 and CDR2 (germline): SEHNR, FQNEAQ (reference sequence). Per the authors' pipeline: ImmunoSEQ supplied junction-only sequences lacking quality scores, so filtering was different. Here immunoSEQ multiplex PCR was the method, and the copy in TCRdb shows in-frame clones only, minus some. Clone size and the V and J calls come from that table; the DNA yielded D and trimming. The sample lists some 490,000 clones, around 73% seen once, with 12% in the top ten. Worth noting for this clone: What it binds is unknown.

The TCR was taken from a woman aged 40-49 years in good health. Some clones in this sample may be carry-over from other donors' samples. Specimen: PBMCs. The chain joins TRBV7-9 to TRBJ1-1; D unclear. The CDR3 is CASSLAGVHTEAFF. The CDR3 coding sequence is TGTGCCAGCAGCTTAGCCGGGGTTCACACTGAAGCTTTCTTT.